The 21 T cell receptor beta chains given below trace back to one sample, sequenced in a study of cytomegalovirus exposure and HLA in healthy donors. PCR employed 60 Vbeta and 13 Jbeta primers. Profiled with immunoSEQ multiplex PCR; TCRdb holds only in-frame clones, not every one. The sample consists of around 130,000 clones, around 80% of them appearing once. Sequencing was done on a sample of PBMCs. The receptors stem from a woman aged 18-30 years in good health and CMV-seronegative.

This clone occurred a few times. The chain uses TRBV30 and TRBJ2-7; 7 bases agree with TRBD2. The germline V gene encodes CDR1 GTSNPN and CDR2 SVGIG (reference sequence). The CDR3 is 13 amino acids. V lost 6 bases to trimming and J lost 3 bases; unmatched junction nucleotides: 8. The CDR3 bases are TGTGCCTGTTTGGCGGGAGCCTTCTACGAGCAGTACTTC. It translates to CACLAGAFYEQYF.

This clone was detected only once. The chain combines TRBV9 with TRBJ2-2; 7 nucleotides match TRBD1. The CDR3 consists of 15 residues. V shed 3 bases and J 7 bases; nucleotides not matched to a gene: 9. The germline V gene encodes CDR1 SGDLS and CDR2 YYNGEE. This CDR3 is CASSARQGGGGELFF. The CDR3, as DNA: TGTGCCAGCAGCGCCCGACAGGGTGGTGGCGGGGAGCTGTTTTTT.

V usage is TRBV7-9 and J usage is TRBJ2-7; possible D gene TRBD2, 5 bases. The CDR3 sequence is 15 residues long. Per the germline V gene, CDR1 is SEHNR and CDR2 is FQNEAQ (reference sequence). Trimming left V 3 bases short and J 1 base short, with 13 bases between. CDR3 loop: CASSLTSGMSYEQYF. As DNA, the CDR3 is TGTGCCAGCAGCTTGACTTCCGGGATGTCCTACGAGCAGTACTTC.

In this sample, this clone turned up a few times. The chain couples TRBV19 to TRBJ2-7; 11 bases agree with TRBD2. Germline-derived CDR1 and CDR2 are LNHDA and SQIVND (reference sequence). The CDR3 covers 15 residues. Germline trimming cut 4 bases from V and 5 bases from J; bases unmatched to any gene: 7. CDR3 loop: CASSTSLAGADEQYF. The CDR3 DNA follows: TGTGCCAGTAGTACGTCACTAGCGGGAGCCGACGAGCAGTACTTC.

The CDR3 nucleotides read TGCGCCAGCAGCTTTACGTGGGGGAGCGAGCGGGAGTCCGAGCAGTACTTC. Translating gives CASSFTWGSERESEQYF. The chain links TRBV5-1 to TRBJ2-7; TRBD2 aligns across 8 bases. Germline trimming cut 2 bases from V and 6 bases from J; bases unmatched to any gene: 16. Germline CDR1 SGHRS, CDR2 YFSETQ. The CDR3 length is 17 residues.

The table lists this clone with a few counts. The chain joins TRBV20-1 to TRBJ2-5; TRBD1 might be the D (5 bases). The CDR3 runs to 11 residues. The V end lost 1 base, the J end lost 10 bases, and 10 bases lay between the germline ends. Germline loops: CDR1 DFQATT, CDR2 SNEGSKA (reference sequence). The CDR3, as DNA: TGCAGTGCTAGAGTAGGGGTGGACCAGTACTTC. Its protein is CSARVGVDQYF.

This clone was seen a few times. CDR3 nucleotide sequence: TGTGCCAGTAGTCCAAGCGGCGATAACACCGGGGAGCTGTTTTTT. The encoded protein is CASSPSGDNTGELFF. The chain is built from TRBV19 and TRBJ2-2; D is possibly TRBD2 (5 bases). CDR1 and CDR2 from the germline V gene are LNHDA and SQIVND (reference sequence). CDR3 length equals 15 residues. Trimming left V 5 bases short and J 2 bases short, with 12 bases between.

This chain joins TRBV29-1 and TRBJ1-1; D uncertain. The CDR3 is 11 amino acids. Looked up from germline, CDR1 is SQVTM and CDR2 is ANQGSEA. The ends were cut back, 0 bases at V and 11 bases at J, with 10 bases in the middle. This chain's CDR3 is CSVEEGSPAFF. The DNA for the CDR3 is TGCAGCGTTGAAGAAGGGAGCCCGGCTTTCTTT.

The chain carries TRBV27 and TRBJ2-1; D is possibly TRBD2 (5 bases). Germline loops: CDR1 MNHEY, CDR2 SMNVEV (reference sequence). With 6 bases removed from V and 6 bases from J, the gap between germline ends came to 15 bases. The CDR3 runs to 14 residues. CDR3 in amino acids: CASRYRDALNEQFF. Written as DNA, the CDR3 is TGTGCCAGCAGGTACCGGGATGCCCTCAATGAGCAGTTCTTC.

The chain links TRBV5-1 to TRBJ1-3; D perhaps matches TRBD1 (5 bases). The CDR3 totals 14 residues. The germline V gene has CDR1 SGHRS and CDR2 YFSETQ. The germline V and J ends were trimmed by 0 bases and 8 bases, with 12 bases remaining between them. The CDR3 nucleotides read TGCGCCAGCAGCTTGGGGGGCGGTTCGGACACCATATATTTT. Its translation: CASSLGGGSDTIYF.

This chain joins TRBV5-4 and TRBJ2-1; TRBD1 aligns across 8 bases. Germline values: CDR1 SGHNT, CDR2 YYREEE (reference sequence). J gave up 4 bases and V 4 bases, and 7 bases lay outside the gene matches. The CDR3 consists of 15 residues. The CDR3 DNA reads TGTGCCAGCAGCGCGGGACAGGCTTATTACAATGAGCAGTTCTTC. It specifies CASSAGQAYYNEQFF. Complete variable domain (other parts from reference TRBV5-4 and TRBJ2-1): ETGVTQSPTHLIKTRGQQVTLRCSSQSGHNTVSWYQQALGQGPQFIFQYYREEENGRGNFPPRFSGLQFPNYSSELNVNALELDDSALYLCASSAGQAYYNEQFFGPGTRLTVL.

CDR3 sequence reads: CASSRGSSGNTIYF. The CDR3 region has the DNA TGTGCCAGCAGCCGTGGGAGCTCTGGAAACACCATATATTTT. The chain is built from TRBV6-5 and TRBJ1-3, with D unclear. The CDR3 is 14 residues long. V was trimmed by 6 bases and J by 0 bases, leaving 9 bases between them. Germline CDR1 and CDR2: MNHEY and SVGAGI.

The rearrangement joins TRBV15 to TRBJ2-7; TRBD2 agrees at 9 bases. V lost 5 bases to trimming and J lost 6 bases; unmatched junction nucleotides: 14. Per the germline V gene, CDR1 is LNHNV and CDR2 is YYDKDF (reference sequence). This CDR3 is 16 amino acids long. CDR3 DNA: TGTGCCACCAGCCCTCCGAGGCTAGCGGGATTAGCCGAGCAGTACTTC. Amino acids: CATSPPRLAGLAEQYF.

This chain connects TRBV7-2 to TRBJ2-5; tentative D call: TRBD2 (5 bases). There are 19 residues in the CDR3. The ends were cut back, 1 base at V and 0 bases at J, with 21 bases in the middle. CDR1 and CDR2 (germline): SGHTA, FQGNSA. The CDR3 spells CASSLGRLAKSYDQETQYF. In DNA, the CDR3 is TGTGCCAGCAGCTTAGGGCGGCTAGCCAAGAGTTACGACCAAGAGACCCAGTACTTC.

V is TRBV4-1 and J is TRBJ2-1; possibly TRBD2 for D (5 bases). Germline loops: CDR1 MGHRA, CDR2 YSYEKL. This CDR3 comprises 13 residues. The germline V and J ends were trimmed by 0 bases and 10 bases, with 10 bases remaining between them. The CDR3 DNA sequence: TGCGCCAGCAGCCAAGATTTGGAGGTCGAGCAGTTCTTC. This sequence encodes CASSQDLEVEQFF.

The CDR3: CAWSRVETQYF. The CDR3 DNA reads TGTGCCTGGAGTCGGGTGGAGACCCAGTACTTC. The gene calls are TRBV30 and TRBJ2-5, with no clear D. This CDR3 is 11 amino acids long. The ends were cut back, 2 bases at V and 5 bases at J, with 6 bases in the middle. Germline assignment: CDR1 GTSNPN and CDR2 SVGIG (reference sequence). Variable domain in full (rest from reference TRBV30 and TRBJ2-5): SQTIHQWPATLVQPVGSPLSLECTVEGTSNPNLYWYRQAAGRGLQLLFYSVGIGQISSEVPQNLSASRPQDRQFILSSKKLLLSDSGFYLCAWSRVETQYFGPGTRLLVL.

The V call is TRBV27, the J call TRBJ2-2, with 9 bases fitting TRBD2. Per the germline V gene, CDR1 is MNHEY and CDR2 is SMNVEV (reference sequence). V gave up 6 bases and J gave up 4 bases; unmatched junction bases: 15. The CDR3 consists of 18 residues. The CDR3 is CASSPNGEAGGSTGELFF. CDR3 bases: TGTGCCAGCAGCCCGAATGGTGAGGCGGGAGGGTCCACCGGGGAGCTGTTTTTT.

This sequence joins TRBV5-4 and TRBJ1-1; D is unresolved. The CDR3 consists of 15 residues. Germline V gene data show CDR1 as SGHNT and CDR2 as YYREEE (reference sequence). V was cut by 5 bases and J by 2 bases, with 16 bases left in between. CDR3 sequence: CASSPDPGRNTEAFF. As DNA, the CDR3 is TGTGCCAGCAGTCCTGATCCCGGGAGAAACACTGAAGCTTTCTTT. The full variable domain, rest sourced from reference TRBV5-4 and TRBJ1-1, is ETGVTQSPTHLIKTRGQQVTLRCSSQSGHNTVSWYQQALGQGPQFIFQYYREEENGRGNFPPRFSGLQFPNYSSELNVNALELDDSALYLCASSPDPGRNTEAFFGQGTRLTVV.

The chain carries TRBV5-4 and TRBJ1-1; 7 positions match TRBD1. Germline V CDR1 and CDR2: SGHNT, YYREEE (reference sequence). Trimming cost V 4 bases and J 1 base; bases outside gene matches: 7. CDR3 length: 15 residues. Written as DNA, the CDR3 is TGTGCCAGCAGCCCTGGGACAGCTAAGAACACTGAAGCTTTCTTT. It is translated as CASSPGTAKNTEAFF.

V usage is TRBV15 and J usage is TRBJ2-2; 8 bases agree with TRBD1. J lost 0 bases, V lost 5 bases, and 8 bases had no gene match. In germline, CDR1 is LNHNV, CDR2 YYDKDF (reference sequence). There are 17 residues in the CDR3. The CDR3 is CATSVSRDRSNTGELFF. Here the CDR3 DNA reads TGTGCCACCAGCGTAAGCCGGGACAGGTCGAACACCGGGGAGCTGTTTTTT.

The gene calls are TRBV5-1 and TRBJ1-4; possible D gene TRBD1, 5 bases. V was shortened by 3 bases and J by 10 bases, with 19 bases between the two germline ends. The CDR3 length is 15 residues. CDR1 is SGHRS, CDR2 YFSETQ, per germline. As DNA, the CDR3 is TGCGCCAGCAGCTGGGAGGAGGCAGGGATGGGAAAACTGTTTTTT. As protein: CASSWEEAGMGKLFF. Full variable domain (rest looked up from reference TRBV5-1 and TRBJ1-4): KAGVTQTPRYLIKTRGQQVTLSCSPISGHRSVSWYQQTPGQGLQFLFEYFSETQRNKGNFPGRFSGRQFSNSRSEMNVSTLELGDSALYLCASSWEEAGMGKLFFGSGTQLSVL.